This T cell receptor (beta chain) was recorded in a study of metastatic and nonmetastatic thyroid tumors. Study overall: Repertoire data that came from the blood and tumor or nodule tissue of malignant and benign thyroid patients were compared.

In the original workflow: Between-group CDR3 differences, defined by clinicopathological status, yielded a distant-metastasis classifier for papillary thyroid cancer. TCRdb re-called clones from the PCR reads using MiXCR. TCRdb, not the original authors, processed these V and J calls. The sample records 30,000 to 40,000 clones, about 32% being singletons. About this clone: The antigen remains unidentified.

Thyroid surgery took place with no prior treatment in any patient. This CDR3 has 13 amino acids. After removal of 3 bases from V and 9 bases from J, the junction contained 2 bases not matched to a gene. From germline, CDR1 is KGHSH and CDR2 LQKENI. Findings and limits, study-wide: Within blood and tumor, benign nodules reportedly had significantly lower TCR beta diversity than malignant thyroid tumors did.

This chain links TRBV18 with TRBJ1-6, with 7 bases lining up with TRBD1. The sequenced sample was tumor tissue. This receptor was identified in a female donor with papillary thyroid cancer or a benign thyroid nodule (not recorded which). Some clones in this sample may be carry-over from other donors' samples. CDR3 nucleotide sequence: TGTGCCAGCTCACCCGACAGGGTTTCACCCCTCCACTTT. Translated, it gives CASSPDRVSPLHF. Full variable domain (missing parts from reference TRBV18 and TRBJ1-6): NAGVMQNPRHLVRRRGQEARLRCSPMKGHSHVYWYRQLPEEGLKFMVYLQKENIIDESGMPKERFSAEFPKEGPSILRIQQVVRGDSAAYFCASSPDRVSPLHFGNGTRLTVT.